This T cell receptor (beta chain) was captured in a study of control samples from healthy donors and cancer patients. V lost 0 bases and J 6 bases, leaving 14 bases between the germline ends. The germline V gene encodes CDR1 MNHNS and CDR2 SASEGT. The CDR3 spans 15 residues. Clones were read by immunoSEQ multiplex PCR, and TCRdb kept only the in-frame ones, dropping some. Here the sample spans 95,000 to 150,000 clones, about 91% being singletons. Source material: blood. This TCR came from a middle-aged man in good health. The rearrangement uses TRBV6-1 and TRBJ1-2; no firm D call. DNA of the CDR3: TGTGCCAGCAGTGAAGCGGGCCGCCGAACTCATGGCTACACCTTC. Its protein product is CASSEAGRRTHGYTF.